The following is a T cell receptor (beta chain) sequence with its context. The sample belongs to a study of blood T cell repertoires in COVID-19. Across the study: Spain, Italy and the United States supplied samples that represented acute and convalescent COVID-19. The cDNA or gDNA used as material had been derived from T cells, B-cell-depleted T cells, or PBMCs.

Trimming cost V 4 bases and J 13 bases; bases outside gene matches: 10. The CDR3 covers 13 residues. CDR1 is SGHVS, CDR2 FQNEAQ, per germline. As processed by the authors: Amplification of reference gene primers was used by the study to estimate nucleated cell counts. Sequenced by immunoSEQ multiplex PCR; TCRdb stores in-frame clones only, minus some. That table furnishes V, J and clone size, whereas the DNA furnished D and trimming. The sample yields 200,000 to 250,000 clones, 86% seen once. The TCR comes from a man aged 50 to 60 with acute or convalescent COVID-19. What was sequenced was peripheral blood. The chain uses TRBV7-8 and TRBJ1-2; the match to TRBD1 covers 9 bases. CDR3 protein: CASSSTLQGASTF. CDR3 DNA sequence: TGTGCCAGCAGCTCTACCCTACAGGGGGCCTCCACCTTC. The full variable domain, its missing parts supplied by reference TRBV7-8 and TRBJ1-2, is GAGVSQSPRYKVAKRGQDVALRCDPISGHVSLFWYQQALGQGPEFLTYFQNEAQLDKSGLPSDRFFAERPEGSVSTLKIQRTQQEDSAVYLCASSSTLQGASTFGSGTRLTVV.